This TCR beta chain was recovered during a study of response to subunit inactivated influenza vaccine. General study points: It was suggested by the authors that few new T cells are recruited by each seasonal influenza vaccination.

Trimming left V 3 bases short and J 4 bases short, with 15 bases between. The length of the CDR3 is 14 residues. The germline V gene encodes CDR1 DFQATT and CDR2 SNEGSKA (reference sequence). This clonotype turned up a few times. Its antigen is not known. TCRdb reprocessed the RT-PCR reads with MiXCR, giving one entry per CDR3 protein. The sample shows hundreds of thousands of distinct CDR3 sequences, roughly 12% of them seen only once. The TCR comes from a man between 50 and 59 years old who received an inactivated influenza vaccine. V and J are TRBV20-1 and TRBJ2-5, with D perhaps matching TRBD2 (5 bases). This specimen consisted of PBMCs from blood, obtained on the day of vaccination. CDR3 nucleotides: TGCAGTGCTAGCCGACCGGGGAGTGGAGAGACCCAGTACTTC. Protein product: CSASRPGSGETQYF.